This TCR beta chain emerged from a study of blood T cell repertoires in COVID-19. Study details: Specimens from acute and convalescent COVID-19 originated in the United States, Italy and Spain.

In the study's own analysis: Using reference gene primer amplification, nucleated cell counts were estimated. The assay was immunoSEQ multiplex PCR, and TCRdb's table has in-frame clones only and misses some. D and trimming were read from the DNA, whereas the V and J calls and clone size are those reported in that table. The sample records about 130,000 clones, 88% being singletons. The CDR3 has 16 residues. V lost 2 bases and J 2 bases, leaving 13 bases between the germline ends. Germline V gives CDR1 SGDLS, CDR2 YYNGEE. The sequence was collected from a man aged 45-60 years with acute or convalescent COVID-19. The sample comprised peripheral blood. The J gene is TRBJ2-2, the V gene TRBV9; a possible D gene is TRBD2 (5 bases). The DNA of the CDR3 is TGTGCCAGCAGCGTGGGTCTCGGGGTAAACACCGGGGAGCTGTTTTTT. This gives the protein CASSVGLGVNTGELFF.